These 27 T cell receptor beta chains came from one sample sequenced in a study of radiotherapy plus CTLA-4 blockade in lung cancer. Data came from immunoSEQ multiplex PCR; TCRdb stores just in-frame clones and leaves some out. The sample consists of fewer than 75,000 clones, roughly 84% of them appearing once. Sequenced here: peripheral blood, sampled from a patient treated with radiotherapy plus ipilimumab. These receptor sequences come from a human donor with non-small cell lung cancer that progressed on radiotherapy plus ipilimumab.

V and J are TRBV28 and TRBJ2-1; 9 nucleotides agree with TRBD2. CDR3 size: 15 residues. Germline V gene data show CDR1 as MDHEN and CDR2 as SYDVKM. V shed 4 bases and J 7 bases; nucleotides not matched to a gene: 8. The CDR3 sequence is CASSWGSAGGNEQFF. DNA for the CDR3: TGTGCCAGCAGTTGGGGCAGCGCGGGGGGGAATGAGCAGTTCTTC.

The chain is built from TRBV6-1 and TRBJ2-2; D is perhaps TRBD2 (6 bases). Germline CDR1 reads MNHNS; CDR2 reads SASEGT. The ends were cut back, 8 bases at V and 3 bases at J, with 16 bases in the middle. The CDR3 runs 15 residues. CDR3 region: CASGIGGIDTGELFF. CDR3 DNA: TGTGCCAGCGGGATTGGCGGGATAGACACCGGGGAGCTGTTTTTT.

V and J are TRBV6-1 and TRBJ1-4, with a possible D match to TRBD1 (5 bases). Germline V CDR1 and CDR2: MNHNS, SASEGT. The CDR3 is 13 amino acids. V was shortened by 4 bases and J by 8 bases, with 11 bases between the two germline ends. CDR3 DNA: TGTGCCAGCAGTGGCCAGGGCTGGGAAAAACTGTTTTTT. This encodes CASSGQGWEKLFF.

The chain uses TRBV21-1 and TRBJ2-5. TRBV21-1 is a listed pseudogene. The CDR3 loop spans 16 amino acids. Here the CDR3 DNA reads TGTGCCAGCAGCAAAGGTCCAATTACCGGGCGAGAGACCCAGTACTTC. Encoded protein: CASSKGPITGRETQYF.

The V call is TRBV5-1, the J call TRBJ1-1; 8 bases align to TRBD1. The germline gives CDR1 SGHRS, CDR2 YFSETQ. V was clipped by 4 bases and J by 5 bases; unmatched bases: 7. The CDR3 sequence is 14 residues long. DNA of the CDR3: TGCGCCAGCAGCCCGGACAGGGCTAGTACTGAAGCTTTCTTT. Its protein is CASSPDRASTEAFF. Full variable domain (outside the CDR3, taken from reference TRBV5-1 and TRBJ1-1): KAGVTQTPRYLIKTRGQQVTLSCSPISGHRSVSWYQQTPGQGLQFLFEYFSETQRNKGNFPGRFSGRQFSNSRSEMNVSTLELGDSALYLCASSPDRASTEAFFGQGTRLTVV.

The CDR3 protein is CAIRGLAGYNEQFF. CDR3 bases: TGTGCCATCAGGGGACTAGCGGGGTACAATGAGCAGTTCTTC. The chain combines TRBV10-3 with TRBJ2-1; 13 nucleotides line up with TRBD2. Germline V lookup: CDR1 ENHRY, CDR2 SYGVKD. The CDR3 spans 14 residues. The V gene end was trimmed by 6 bases and the J gene end by 4 bases; junction bases not matched to a gene: 0.

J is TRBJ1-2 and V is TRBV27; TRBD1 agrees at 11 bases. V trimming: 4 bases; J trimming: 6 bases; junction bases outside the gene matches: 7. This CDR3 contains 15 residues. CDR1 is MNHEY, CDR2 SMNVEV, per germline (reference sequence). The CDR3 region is CASSSRDRGYDGYTF. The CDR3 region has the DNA TGTGCCAGCAGTTCCCGGGACAGGGGGTATGATGGCTACACCTTC.

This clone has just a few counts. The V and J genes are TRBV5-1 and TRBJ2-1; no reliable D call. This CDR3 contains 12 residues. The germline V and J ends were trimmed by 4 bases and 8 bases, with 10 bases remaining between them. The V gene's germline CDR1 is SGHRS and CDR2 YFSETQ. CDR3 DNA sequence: TGCGCCAGCAGCCCGAACCCCCATGAGCAGTTCTTC. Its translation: CASSPNPHEQFF.

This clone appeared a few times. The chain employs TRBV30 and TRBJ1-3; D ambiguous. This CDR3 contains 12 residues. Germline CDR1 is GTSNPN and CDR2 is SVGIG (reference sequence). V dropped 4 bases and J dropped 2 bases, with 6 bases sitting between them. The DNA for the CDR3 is TGTGCCTGGAAGGCAGCTGGAAACACCATATATTTT. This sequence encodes CAWKAAGNTIYF.

CDR3 amino acids: CASSYTGTPLVEQYV. In nucleotides, the CDR3 is TGTGCCAGCAGTTATACCGGGACTCCCCTTGTCGAGCAGTACGTC. The rearrangement uses TRBV6-6 and TRBJ2-7; D might be TRBD2 (6 bases). Germline CDR1 and CDR2: MNHNY and SVGAGI (reference sequence). V lost 3 bases and J 6 bases, leaving 18 bases between the germline ends. The CDR3 totals 15 residues.

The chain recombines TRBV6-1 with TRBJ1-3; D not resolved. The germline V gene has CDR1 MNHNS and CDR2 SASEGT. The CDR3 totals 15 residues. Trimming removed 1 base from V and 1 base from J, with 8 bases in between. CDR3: CASSEEARSGNTIYF. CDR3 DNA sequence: TGTGCCAGCAGTGAAGAGGCCCGGTCTGGAAACACCATATATTTT.

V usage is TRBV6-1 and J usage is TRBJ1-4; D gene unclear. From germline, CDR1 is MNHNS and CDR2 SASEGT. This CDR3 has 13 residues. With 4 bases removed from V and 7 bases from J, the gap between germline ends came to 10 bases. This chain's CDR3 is CASSGEIGEKLFF. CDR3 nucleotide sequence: TGTGCCAGCAGTGGAGAAATTGGTGAAAAACTGTTTTTT.

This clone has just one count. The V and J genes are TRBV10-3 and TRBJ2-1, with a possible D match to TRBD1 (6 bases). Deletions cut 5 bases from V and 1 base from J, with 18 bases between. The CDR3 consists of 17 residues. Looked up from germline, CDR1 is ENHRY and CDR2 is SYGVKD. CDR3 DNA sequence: TGTGCCATCAGTCGACAAGGCGGACAGTGGTCCTACAATGAGCAGTTCTTC. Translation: CAISRQGGQWSYNEQFF.

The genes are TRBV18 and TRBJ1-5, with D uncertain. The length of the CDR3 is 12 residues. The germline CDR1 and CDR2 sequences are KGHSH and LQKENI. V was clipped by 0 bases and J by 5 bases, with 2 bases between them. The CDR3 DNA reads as TGTGCCAGCTCACCACCGGATCAGCCCCAGCATTTT. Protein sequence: CASSPPDQPQHF. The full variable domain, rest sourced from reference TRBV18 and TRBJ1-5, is NAGVMQNPRHLVRRRGQEARLRCSPMKGHSHVYWYRQLPEEGLKFMVYLQKENIIDESGMPKERFSAEFPKEGPSILRIQQVVRGDSAAYFCASSPPDQPQHFGDGTRLSIL.

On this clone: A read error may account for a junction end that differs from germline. The CDR3 DNA reads as TGCGCCAGCAGTCAATCGGGGCTTACCTCCCTCTTC. Its protein product is CASSQSGLTSLF. The chain has TRBV23-1 and TRBJ2-1, with a possible D match to TRBD1 (5 bases). TRBV23-1 belongs to the ORF category, with a function that is uncertain. CDR3 length: 12 amino acids.

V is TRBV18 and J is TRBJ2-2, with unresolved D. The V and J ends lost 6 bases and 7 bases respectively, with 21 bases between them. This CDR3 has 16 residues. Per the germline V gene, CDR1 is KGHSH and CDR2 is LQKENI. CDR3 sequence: CASSQTNGLGSGELFF. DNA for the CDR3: TGTGCCAGCTCTCAGACCAATGGGCTCGGAAGCGGGGAGCTGTTTTTT.

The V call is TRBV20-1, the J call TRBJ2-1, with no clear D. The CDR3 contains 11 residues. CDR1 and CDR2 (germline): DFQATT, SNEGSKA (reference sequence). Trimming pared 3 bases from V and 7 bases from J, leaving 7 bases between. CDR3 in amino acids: CSASWLNEQFF. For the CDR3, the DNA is TGCAGTGCTAGTTGGCTGAATGAGCAGTTCTTC.

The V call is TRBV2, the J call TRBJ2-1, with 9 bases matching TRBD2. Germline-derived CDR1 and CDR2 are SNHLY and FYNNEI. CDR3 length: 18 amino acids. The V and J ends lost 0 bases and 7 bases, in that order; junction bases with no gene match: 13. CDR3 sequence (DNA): TGTGCCAGCAGTGAAGCGCAGTTAGGCGGGAGGGCCTTTAATGAGCAGTTCTTC. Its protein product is CASSEAQLGGRAFNEQFF. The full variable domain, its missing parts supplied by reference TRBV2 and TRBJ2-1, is EPEVTQTPSHQVTQMGQEVILRCVPISNHLYFYWYRQILGQKVEFLVSFYNNEISEKSEIFDDQFSVERPDGSNFTLKIRSTKLEDSAMYFCASSEAQLGGRAFNEQFFGPGTRLTVL.

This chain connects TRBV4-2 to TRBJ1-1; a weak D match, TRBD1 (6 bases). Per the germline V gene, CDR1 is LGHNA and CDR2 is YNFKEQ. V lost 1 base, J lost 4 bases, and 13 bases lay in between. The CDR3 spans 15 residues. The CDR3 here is CASSQGTGGLTEAFF. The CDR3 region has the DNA TGTGCCAGCAGCCAAGGGACGGGGGGGCTCACTGAAGCTTTCTTT.

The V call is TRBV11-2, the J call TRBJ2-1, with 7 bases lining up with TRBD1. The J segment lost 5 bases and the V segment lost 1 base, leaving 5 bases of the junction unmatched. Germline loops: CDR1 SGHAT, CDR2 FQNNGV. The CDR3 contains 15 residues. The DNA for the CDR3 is TGTGCCAGCAGCTTAGGGCTAGGGGGCCACAATGAGCAGTTCTTC. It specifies CASSLGLGGHNEQFF.

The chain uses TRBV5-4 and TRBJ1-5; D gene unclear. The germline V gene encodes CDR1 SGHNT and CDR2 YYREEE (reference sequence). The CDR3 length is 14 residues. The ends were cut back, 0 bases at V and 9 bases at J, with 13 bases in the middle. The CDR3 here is CASSLDAGSGPQHF. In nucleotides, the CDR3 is TGTGCCAGCAGCTTGGATGCGGGCTCCGGGCCCCAGCATTTT.

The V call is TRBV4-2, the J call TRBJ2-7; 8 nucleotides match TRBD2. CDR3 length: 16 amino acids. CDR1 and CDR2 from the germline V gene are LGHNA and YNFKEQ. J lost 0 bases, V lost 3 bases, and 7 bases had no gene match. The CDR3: CASSHSTSAYSYEQYF. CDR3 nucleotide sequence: TGTGCCAGCAGCCATTCGACTAGCGCATACTCCTACGAGCAGTACTTC.

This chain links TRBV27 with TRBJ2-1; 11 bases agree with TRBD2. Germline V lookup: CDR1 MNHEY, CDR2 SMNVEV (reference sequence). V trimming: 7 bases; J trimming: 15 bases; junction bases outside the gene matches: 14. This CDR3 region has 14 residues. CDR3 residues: CASTLLAGDGVRFF. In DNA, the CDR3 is TGTGCCAGCACTCTACTAGCGGGAGACGGCGTTCGGTTCTTC.

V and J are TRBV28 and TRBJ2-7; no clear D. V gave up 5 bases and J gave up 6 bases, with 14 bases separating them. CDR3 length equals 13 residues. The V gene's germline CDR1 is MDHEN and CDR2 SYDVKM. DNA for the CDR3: TGTGCCAGCAGTACCAGTTCGGGCCTCGAGCAGTACGTC. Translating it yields CASSTSSGLEQYV.

The CDR3, as DNA: TGTGCCAGCAGCGGGGACGGGACAGGGGTCTATGGCTACACCTTC. Protein sequence: CASSGDGTGVYGYTF. This chain uses TRBV6-5 with TRBJ1-2; TRBD1 matches at 10 bases. Germline CDR1 and CDR2: MNHEY and SVGAGI. Trimming at V came to 6 bases and at J to 4 bases, leaving 8 bases not matched to a gene. The CDR3 runs 15 residues.

CDR3 sequence (DNA): TGTGCCAGCAAGGCCCCCTCTGGAAACACCATATATTTT. This translates into CASKAPSGNTIYF. The chain carries TRBV28 and TRBJ1-3, with D unclear. The CDR3 sequence is 13 residues long. Germline values: CDR1 MDHEN, CDR2 SYDVKM. V lost 7 bases to trimming and J lost 0 bases, with 7 bases between them.

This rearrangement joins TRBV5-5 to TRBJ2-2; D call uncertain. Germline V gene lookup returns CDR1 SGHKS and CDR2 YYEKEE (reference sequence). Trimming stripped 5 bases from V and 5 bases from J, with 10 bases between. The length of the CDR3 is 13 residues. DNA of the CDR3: TGTGCCAGCAGTTCAGTCACGACCGGGGAGCTGTTTTTT. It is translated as CASSSVTTGELFF.